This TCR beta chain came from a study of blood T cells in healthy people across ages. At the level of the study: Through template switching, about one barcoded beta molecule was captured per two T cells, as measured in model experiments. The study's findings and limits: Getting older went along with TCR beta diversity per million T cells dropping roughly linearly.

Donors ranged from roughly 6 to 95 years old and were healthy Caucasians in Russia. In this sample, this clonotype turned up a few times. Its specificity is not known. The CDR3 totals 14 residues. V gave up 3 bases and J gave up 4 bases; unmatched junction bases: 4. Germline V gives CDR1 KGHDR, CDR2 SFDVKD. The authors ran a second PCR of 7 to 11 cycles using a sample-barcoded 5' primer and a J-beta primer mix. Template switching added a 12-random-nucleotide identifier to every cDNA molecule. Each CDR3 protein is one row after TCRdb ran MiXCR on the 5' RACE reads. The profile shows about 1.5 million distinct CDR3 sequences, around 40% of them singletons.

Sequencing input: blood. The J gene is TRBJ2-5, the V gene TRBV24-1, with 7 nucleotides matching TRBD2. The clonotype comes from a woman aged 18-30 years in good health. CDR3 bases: TGTGCCACCAGTGATCGTGGGGAGGGAGAGACCCAGTACTTC. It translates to CATSDRGEGETQYF.